This is a list of T cell receptor beta chains from one sample in a study of blood T cell repertoires in COVID-19. Measured with immunoSEQ multiplex PCR; TCRdb has only the in-frame clones, and not every one. The repertoire has roughly 120,000 clones, 90% of them found once; the top ten carry less than 2%. The sequenced material came from peripheral blood. The receptors derive from a human donor with active COVID-19. The donor label of this sample is uncertain. Each CDR3 is given with its conserved first and last residue. Fields, in order: V gene, D gene, J gene, clone size, CDR3 protein, CDR3 DNA. A D gene is named only where the DNA matches it firmly. Only part of the rows carry a size: once, few, many, or a class if the clone is expanded.

v_gene: TRBV2; d_gene: TRBD2; j_gene: TRBJ2-2; abundance: NA; CDR3aa: CASRPTSGGAIGELFF; CDR3nt: TGTGCCAGCAGGCCGACTAGCGGGGGGGCGATCGGGGAGCTGTTTTTT
v_gene: TRBV27; d_gene: TRBD2; j_gene: TRBJ2-2; abundance: NA; CDR3aa: CASSPRPLAGGPGELFF; CDR3nt: TGTGCCAGCAGTCCCCGCCCTCTAGCGGGGGGGCCCGGGGAGCTGTTTTTT
v_gene: TRBV25-1; d_gene: NA; j_gene: TRBJ1-1; abundance: NA; CDR3aa: CASSEGRAGYLNTEAFF; CDR3nt: TGTGCCAGCAGTGAAGGTAGGGCAGGGTACCTGAACACTGAAGCTTTCTTT
v_gene: TRBV5-1; d_gene: NA; j_gene: TRBJ2-5; abundance: NA; CDR3aa: CASQRRGLIQETQYF; CDR3nt: TGCGCCAGTCAACGTCGAGGGCTCATCCAAGAGACCCAGTACTTC
v_gene: TRBV27; d_gene: TRBD2; j_gene: TRBJ2-1; abundance: NA; CDR3aa: CAVAWGGQNEQFF; CDR3nt: TGTGCCGTGGCCTGGGGGGGTCAAAATGAGCAGTTCTTC
v_gene: TRBV7-2; d_gene: NA; j_gene: TRBJ1-1; abundance: NA; CDR3aa: CASSLVQGAEAFF; CDR3nt: TGTGCCAGCAGCTTGGTACAGGGCGCTGAAGCTTTCTTT
v_gene: TRBV30; d_gene: NA; j_gene: TRBJ1-2; abundance: NA; CDR3aa: CALRGVTNYGYTF; CDR3nt: TGTGCCCTCAGGGGTGTAACTAACTATGGCTACACCTTC
v_gene: TRBV7-2; d_gene: TRBD1; j_gene: TRBJ2-7; abundance: NA; CDR3aa: CASSWTGNEQYF; CDR3nt: TGTGCCAGCAGCTGGACAGGCAACGAGCAGTACTTC
v_gene: TRBV14; d_gene: TRBD1; j_gene: TRBJ1-6; abundance: NA; CDR3aa: CASSQARTGYSPLHF; CDR3nt: TGTGCCAGCAGCCAAGCTAGGACAGGTTATTCACCCCTCCACTTT
v_gene: TRBV9; d_gene: NA; j_gene: TRBJ1-6; abundance: NA; CDR3aa: CASSPPGAYNSPLHF; CDR3nt: TGTGCCAGCAGCCCCCCAGGGGCCTATAATTCACCCCTCCACTTT
v_gene: TRBV11-2; d_gene: TRBD1; j_gene: TRBJ2-7; abundance: NA; CDR3aa: CASSLGQTYEQYF; CDR3nt: TGTGCCAGCAGCTTGGGACAGACCTACGAGCAGTACTTC
v_gene: TRBV7-8; d_gene: TRBD1; j_gene: TRBJ2-7; abundance: NA; CDR3aa: CASSFGRGSDEQYF; CDR3nt: TGTGCCAGCAGCTTTGGCAGGGGGTCCGACGAGCAGTACTTC
v_gene: TRBV5-6; d_gene: NA; j_gene: TRBJ1-2; abundance: NA; CDR3aa: CASSLVQGRGYTF; CDR3nt: TGTGCCAGCAGCTTGGTACAGGGAAGGGGCTACACCTTC
v_gene: TRBV5-6; d_gene: NA; j_gene: TRBJ1-1; abundance: NA; CDR3aa: CASSLFREAFF; CDR3nt: TGTGCCAGCAGCTTGTTTCGTGAAGCTTTCTTT
v_gene: TRBV4-3; d_gene: TRBD2; j_gene: TRBJ2-3; abundance: once; CDR3aa: CASSQTAPGLAGGEPRTDTQYF; CDR3nt: TGCGCCAGCAGCCAAACAGCGCCGGGACTAGCGGGGGGAGAACCTCGAACGGATACGCAGTATTTT
v_gene: TRBV25-1; d_gene: NA; j_gene: TRBJ1-2; abundance: NA; CDR3aa: CASSATGRGYTF; CDR3nt: TGTGCCAGCAGTGCCACCGGCAGGGGCTACACCTTC
v_gene: TRBV30; d_gene: NA; j_gene: TRBJ1-1; abundance: NA; CDR3aa: CAWSVWAGRHANTEAFF; CDR3nt: TGTGCCTGGAGTGTATGGGCAGGGAGGCATGCCAACACTGAAGCTTTCTTT
v_gene: TRBV9; d_gene: NA; j_gene: TRBJ2-5; abundance: NA; CDR3aa: CASSPGGGATVETQYF; CDR3nt: TGTGCCAGCAGCCCCGGTGGGGGGGCCACGGTGGAGACCCAGTACTTC
v_gene: TRBV11-3; d_gene: TRBD2; j_gene: TRBJ2-3; abundance: NA; CDR3aa: CASSSGLAGYTDTQYF; CDR3nt: TGTGCCAGCAGTTCGGGACTAGCGGGGTACACAGATACGCAGTATTTT
v_gene: TRBV18; d_gene: TRBD2; j_gene: TRBJ2-5; abundance: NA; CDR3aa: CASSLRLAGGQETQYF; CDR3nt: TGTGCCAGCTCACTTCGACTAGCGGGGGGACAAGAGACCCAGTACTTC
v_gene: TRBV3-1/TRBV3-2; d_gene: TRBD2; j_gene: TRBJ2-1; abundance: NA; CDR3aa: CASSSSLAGDYNEQFF; CDR3nt: TGTGCCAGCAGTTCGAGTCTAGCGGGCGACTACAATGAGCAGTTCTTC
v_gene: TRBV12-3/TRBV12-4; d_gene: TRBD2; j_gene: TRBJ2-1; abundance: NA; CDR3aa: CASSLRLAPEQFF; CDR3nt: TGTGCCAGCAGTTTAAGACTAGCGCCTGAGCAGTTCTTC
v_gene: TRBV9; d_gene: NA; j_gene: TRBJ2-2; abundance: few; CDR3aa: CASSSPRGKPTGELFF; CDR3nt: TGTGCCAGCAGCTCCCCGAGAGGAAAGCCCACCGGGGAGCTGTTTTTT
v_gene: TRBV12-3/TRBV12-4; d_gene: NA; j_gene: TRBJ2-1; abundance: NA; CDR3aa: CASTVGGGEQFF; CDR3nt: TGTGCCAGCACCGTTGGTGGGGGCGAGCAGTTCTTC
v_gene: TRBV2; d_gene: NA; j_gene: TRBJ1-4; abundance: NA; CDR3aa: CASSEWGVATNEKLFF; CDR3nt: TGTGCCAGCAGTGAATGGGGGGTTGCAACTAATGAAAAACTGTTTTTT
v_gene: TRBV28; d_gene: NA; j_gene: TRBJ2-1; abundance: once; CDR3aa: CASSYPGEQFF; CDR3nt: TGTGCCAGCAGTTACCCCGGTGAGCAGTTCTTC
v_gene: TRBV12-3/TRBV12-4; d_gene: TRBD1; j_gene: TRBJ1-2; abundance: NA; CDR3aa: CASSLATGTGYTF; CDR3nt: TGTGCCAGCAGTTTAGCGACAGGGACTGGCTACACCTTC